The rows below give T cell receptor beta chains drawn from one sample of a study of T cell responses to AZD1222 COVID-19 vaccine. TCRdb's copy holds only in-frame clones and misses some; the assay was immunoSEQ multiplex PCR. The table includes more than 95,000 clones, about 90% detected once. Sequenced material: peripheral blood, taken on day 0 of AZD1222 vaccination. Every receptor here comes from an adult in good health. The CDR3 runs from the conserved cysteine through the conserved F or W. A D gene is named only where the DNA matches it firmly. Only some rows state a clone size, as once, few, many or a class for expanded clones.

V,J,D,size,CDR3,DNA
TRBV6-5,TRBJ2-7,-,-,CASRYIPEAHEQYF,TGTGCCAGCAGATACATTCCAGAGGCCCACGAGCAGTACTTC
TRBV7-9,TRBJ1-4,-,once,CASSLSGDARNGKLFF,TGTGCCAGCAGCTTATCGGGGGACGCCCGAAATGGAAAACTGTTTTTT
TRBV2,TRBJ1-1,TRBD1,-,CASRLGTGVGPEAFF,TGTGCCAGCAGGTTGGGGACAGGGGTCGGGCCTGAAGCTTTCTTT
TRBV3-1/TRBV3-2,TRBJ2-3,TRBD1,-,CASSQHLQGAADTQYF,TGTGCCAGCAGCCAGCATCTACAGGGGGCCGCAGATACGCAGTATTTT
TRBV15,TRBJ2-3,TRBD2,once,CATSRTGGTDTQYF,TGTGCCACCAGCCGAACGGGAGGGACGGATACGCAGTATTTT
TRBV27,TRBJ2-3,-,-,CASSPMGTDTQYF,TGTGCCAGCAGCCCCATGGGAACAGATACGCAGTATTTT
TRBV5-1,TRBJ2-1,TRBD2,-,CASSHSGIQFF,TGCGCCAGCAGCCATAGCGGGATACAGTTCTTC
TRBV13,TRBJ1-1,-,-,CASSPPEEFTEAFF,TGTGCCAGCAGCCCTCCTGAGGAGTTCACTGAAGCTTTCTTT
TRBV29-1,TRBJ1-4,-,few,CSVESTGSEKLFF,TGCAGCGTTGAAAGTACAGGGAGTGAAAAACTGTTTTTT
TRBV30,TRBJ2-3,TRBD2,-,CAWSVRTSGIHGITDTQYF,TGTGCCTGGAGTGTAAGGACTAGCGGGATACATGGGATCACAGATACGCAGTATTTT
TRBV11-3,TRBJ2-1,TRBD2,-,CASSLETSAYNEQFF,TGTGCCAGCAGCTTAGAAACTAGCGCTTACAATGAGCAGTTCTTC
TRBV12-3/TRBV12-4,TRBJ1-5,-,once,CASRISNQPQHF,TGTGCCAGCAGGATCAGCAATCAGCCCCAGCATTTT
TRBV27,TRBJ2-7,-,-,CASSSLDSRSSYEQYF,TGTGCCAGCAGTTCCTTGGATAGCAGAAGCTCCTACGAGCAGTACTTC
TRBV7-9,TRBJ2-1,-,-,CASSPTQNYNEQFF,TGTGCCAGCAGCCCAACCCAGAATTACAATGAGCAGTTCTTC
TRBV5-4,TRBJ2-7,-,-,CASSFSGDRAYEQYF,TGTGCCAGCAGCTTCTCCGGGGACCGCGCCTACGAGCAGTACTTC
TRBV7-9,TRBJ2-7,-,medium-sized,CASSQIAYEQYF,TGTGCCAGCAGCCAGATCGCTTACGAGCAGTACTTC
TRBV5-1,TRBJ1-4,-,once,CASSFRPAISNEKLFF,TGCGCCAGCAGCTTTAGACCCGCGATAAGCAATGAAAAACTGTTTTTT
TRBV5-1,TRBJ1-1,TRBD1,-,CASSSQGARTEAFF,TGCGCCAGCAGCTCTCAGGGGGCTCGGACTGAAGCTTTCTTT
TRBV19,TRBJ1-6,-,once,CASSIVGGDSPLHF,TGTGCCAGTAGTATAGTAGGAGGGGATTCACCCCTCCACTTT
TRBV13,TRBJ2-1,TRBD2,-,CASSSWRLAGESYNEQFF,TGTGCCAGCAGCTCCTGGAGACTAGCGGGAGAATCGTATAATGAGCAGTTCTTC
TRBV3-1/TRBV3-2,TRBJ1-1,-,-,CASSQVITTEAFF,TGTGCCAGCAGCCAAGTAATAACCACTGAAGCTTTCTTT
TRBV5-1,TRBJ2-7,TRBD2,-,CASSLGLAGDYEQYF,TGCGCCAGCAGCTTGGGACTAGCGGGAGACTACGAGCAGTACTTC
TRBV7-9,TRBJ1-2,TRBD1,-,CASSSWDSTFYGYTF,TGTGCCAGCAGCTCGTGGGACAGTACCTTCTATGGCTACACCTTC
TRBV7-2,TRBJ2-7,TRBD2,-,CASSLGLAGVYEQYF,TGTGCCAGCAGCTTAGGACTAGCGGGGGTCTACGAGCAGTACTTC
TRBV29-1,TRBJ1-2,-,-,CSGGSQNYGYTF,TGCAGCGGGGGCAGCCAAAACTATGGCTACACCTTC
TRBV29-1,TRBJ1-4,TRBD1,-,CSVESVGGQGSGNEKLFF,TGCAGCGTTGAAAGTGTAGGGGGCCAAGGGTCGGGTAATGAAAAACTGTTTTTT
TRBV27,TRBJ2-3,TRBD2,-,CASMTSGSTDTQYF,TGTGCCAGCATGACTAGCGGGAGCACAGATACGCAGTATTTT
TRBV11-3,TRBJ1-5,-,-,CASSPLDRCNQPQHF,TGTGCCAGCAGCCCCCTAGACCGATGCAATCAGCCCCAGCATTTT
TRBV9,TRBJ1-1,-,-,CASSLRWGTEAFF,TGTGCCAGCAGCCTAAGGTGGGGCACTGAAGCTTTCTTT
TRBV11-2,TRBJ1-2,-,-,CASSRWDILYGYTF,TGTGCCAGCAGCCGGTGGGACATCTTGTACGGCTACACCTTC